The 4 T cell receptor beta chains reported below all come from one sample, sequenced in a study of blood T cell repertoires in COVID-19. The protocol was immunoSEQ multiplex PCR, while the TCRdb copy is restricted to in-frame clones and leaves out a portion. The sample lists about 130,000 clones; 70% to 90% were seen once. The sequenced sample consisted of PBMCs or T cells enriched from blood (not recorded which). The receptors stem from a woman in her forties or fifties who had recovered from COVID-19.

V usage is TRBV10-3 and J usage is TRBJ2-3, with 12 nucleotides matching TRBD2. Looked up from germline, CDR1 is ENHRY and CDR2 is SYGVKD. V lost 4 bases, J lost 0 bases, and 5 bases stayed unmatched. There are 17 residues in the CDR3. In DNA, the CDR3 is TGTGCCATCAGTGCGACTAGCGGGGGAACTAGCACAGATACGCAGTATTTT. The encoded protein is CAISATSGGTSTDTQYF.

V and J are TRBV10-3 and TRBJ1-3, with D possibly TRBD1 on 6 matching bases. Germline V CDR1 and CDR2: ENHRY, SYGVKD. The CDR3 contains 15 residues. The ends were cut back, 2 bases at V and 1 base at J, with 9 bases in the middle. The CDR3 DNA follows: TGTGCCATCAGTGAGAACCAGGGGTCTGGAAACACCATATATTTT. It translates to CAISENQGSGNTIYF.

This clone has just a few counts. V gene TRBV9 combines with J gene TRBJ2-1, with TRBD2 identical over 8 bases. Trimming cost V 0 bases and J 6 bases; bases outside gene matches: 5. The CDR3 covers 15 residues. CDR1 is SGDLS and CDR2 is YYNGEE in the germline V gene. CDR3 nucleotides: TGTGCCAGCAGCGTAGAGGGACTAGGGTCCAATGAGCAGTTCTTC. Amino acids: CASSVEGLGSNEQFF.

The CDR3 DNA reads TGTGCCAGCAGTCAGGGCCGTGGCTACACCTTC. Translated: CASSQGRGYTF. The V and J genes are TRBV6-2 or TRBV6-3 and TRBJ1-2, with D perhaps TRBD1 (5 bases). V lost 5 bases and J lost 7, with 8 bases in between. Germline lookup yields CDR1 MNHEY and CDR2 SVGEGT. This CDR3 region has 11 residues.